This T cell receptor (beta chain) was identified in a study of tumor and adjacent non-tumor tissue in lung cancer. Study at large: Samples averaged roughly 4.4 million productive TCRbeta reads each. Study outcomes and limitations: Tumor TCR diversity, when higher, was linked to shorter survival.

No cell sorting was done before RNA was extracted from the tissue. A modified ARM-PCR protocol with three rounds of nested PCR amplified TCRbeta. Each CDR3 protein gets one entry after TCRdb re-called the multiplex PCR reads with MiXCR. The top ten clones hold about an eighth of a sample with 75,000 to 80,000 distinct CDR3 sequences, roughly 80% of them seen once. The CDR3 is 15 residues long. The V gene's germline CDR1 is MNHNS and CDR2 SASEGT. As for this clonotype: Its antigen is currently unknown. This may come from a read error, since a much larger clone is one base off.

Sequenced input: lung tumor tissue. The V call is TRBV6-1, the J call TRBJ2-1; TRBD1 matches 7 bases. This TCR was sampled from a woman aged 50 to 60 with non-small cell lung cancer. The CDR3 DNA reads as TGTGCCAGCAGCCCCCGACAGGGTCCCTACAATGAGCAGTCCTTC. It codes for CASSPRQGPYNEQSF.